The present entry profiles one T cell receptor (beta chain) with its context. What antigen it recognizes has not been identified. No much larger clone exists at a distance of one base, and base qualities are not known. The CDR3 contains 14 residues, cysteine and phenylalanine counted. Only the CDR3 portion is preserved as DNA: 42 bases, with reading frame beginning at the first base. The V end loses 6 bases and the J end loses 14 bases, and a stretch of 22 bases separates them. According to the germline V gene, CDR1 reads LGHNT and CDR2 reads FRNRAP. The data originate from a study of T cells in Graves' hyperthyroidism and ophthalmopathy (dated by TCRdb to the late 2010s). Broadly, across the study: Peripheral blood was sampled at the time of initial diagnosis, prior to any treatment. Whether ophthalmopathy could be predicted prospectively was tested in an independent validation cohort made up of under 20 hyperthyroidism patients plus 17 patients who later progressed to ophthalmopathy. The paper reports TCR Vbeta CDR3 sequencing of approximately 140 peripheral blood samples: 40 to 45 ophthalmopathy, about 75 hyperthyroidism and around 17 progressor patients. The 100 or so discovery patients were randomly split 7:3 into training and test sets. TCR V-J signatures able to tell the groups apart were searched for in a discovery cohort of approximately 95 patients, of whom more than 40 had Graves' ophthalmopathy and 55 to 60 had stable Graves' hyperthyroidism. In addition, the study compared T-cell repertoires in thyroid tissue and in blood from about 6 Graves' hyperthyroidism patients. Once sampling was done, hyperthyroidism patients were given methimazole at a starting dose of 30 mg daily, whereas ophthalmopathy patients were given high-dose intravenous methylprednisolone.

Graves' hyperthyroidism was defined as stable when no progression to ophthalmopathy occurred over 18 months of follow-up. Hyperthyroidism patients were newly diagnosed, with disease duration under 2 months, and aged 18 to 65 years. Patients with uncontrolled infections, other autoimmune diseases, pregnancy or lactation were excluded. Diagnoses were established on the basis of clinical symptoms, serum thyroxine and TRAb, thyroid ultrasound, and orbital computed tomography. Ficoll-Paque density gradient centrifugation was used to isolate PBMCs from about 9.4 ml of fresh peripheral blood. Trizol reagent was used to extract total RNA, and RNA quality was then checked on an Agilent 2100 Bioanalyzer. Study-level results and caveats: Blood samples also contained most of the expanded thyroid clonotypes (frequency above 0.001), which suggests that blood repertoires may reflect thyroid immune responses. A 13 V-J signature model separated ophthalmopathy from stable hyperthyroidism, with 87.88% sensitivity and roughly 82% specificity in cross-validation and 80%/75% in testing. In validation, the model predicted progression to ophthalmopathy with approximately 69% sensitivity and less than 75% specificity, a median of about six months before onset. No statistical method was used to set the sample size in advance, and investigators knew the group allocation.

The TCR beta CDR3 regions were amplified from RNA transcripts. For the first round of RT-PCR on the TCR CDR3, the HTBI primer set was used together with the Qiagen OneStep RT-PCR kit. Libraries were constructed in a second round of multiplex PCR, after which size selection and purification were performed. Sequencing of the libraries was done on an Illumina HiSeq2000 using paired-end 100 bp reads. The source study handled its data this way. Raw data were processed with SOAPnuke, discarding reads with adapters, uncalled bases, mean Phred below 15, or no exact constant-primer or identifier match. COPE v1.2.5 was used to merge the high-quality paired reads, and each unique nucleotide sequence was defined as a clonotype. Clonotypes were aligned to IMGT TRBV, TRBD and TRBJ reference segments using MiTCR v1.1. Only V-J combinations with frequency above 0.0001, covering about 99% of repertoires, were analysed. The TCS score was defined as F50 (clonal expansion) divided by E x V (chaos), with BLOSUM62-based TCRdist calculated between CDR3 peptides within each V-J. Welch's t-statistics and random forest reduced fewer than 600 V-J features to around 14, which were used in a naive Bayes classifier (R e1071). The Morisita-Horn index was used to measure how similar the thyroid and blood repertoires were. TCRdb reworked the public reads: Q25 trimming with fastp, MiXCR clone assembly, productive beta chains retained. Here each entry gathers all rows of one CDR3 protein and keeps the most common genes and DNA. TCRdb's processing, not the study's, gives the V and J calls here. The sample includes about 760,000 distinct CDR3 sequences, with 30% to 40% observed a single time. Approximately 31% of the sample lies in the top ten.

The chain links TRBV12-5 with TRBJ1-4; there is no confident call for the D gene. The clonotype originates from a woman aged 40 to 50 with Graves' hyperthyroidism. Input material: blood. The CDR3 here reads CASGPAIYRLKLFF. The bases are TGTGCTAGTGGCCCTGCGATTTACAGACTTAAGCTGTTTTTT.